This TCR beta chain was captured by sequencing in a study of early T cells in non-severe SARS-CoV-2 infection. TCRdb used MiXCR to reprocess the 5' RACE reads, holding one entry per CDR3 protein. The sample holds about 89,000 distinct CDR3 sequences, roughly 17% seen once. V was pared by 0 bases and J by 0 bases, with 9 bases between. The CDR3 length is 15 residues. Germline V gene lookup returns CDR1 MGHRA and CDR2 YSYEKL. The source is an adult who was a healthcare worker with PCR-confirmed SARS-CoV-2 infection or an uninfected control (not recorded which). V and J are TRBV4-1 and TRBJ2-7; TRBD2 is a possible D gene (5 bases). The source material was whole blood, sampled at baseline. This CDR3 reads CASSQDHGGSYEQYF. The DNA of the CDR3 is TGCGCCAGCAGCCAAGATCACGGAGGCTCCTACGAGCAGTACTTC.